This TCR beta chain was recorded in a study of blood T cell repertoires in COVID-19. Study information: COVID-19 samples collected from the United States, Italy and Spain covered acute and convalescent phases. In each case, the material was cDNA or gDNA derived from T cells, B-cell-depleted T cells, or PBMCs.

V was clipped by 0 bases and J by 0 bases, with 8 bases between them. Germline V lookup: CDR1 MNHEY, CDR2 SMNVEV (reference sequence). This CDR3 spans 15 amino acids. Some clones are missing from TCRdb's copy, which holds only in-frame ones; the method was immunoSEQ multiplex PCR. The data contain approximately 230,000 clones, about 80% of them seen just once; the ten biggest clones take up about 8.1%. Input material: peripheral blood. The TCR comes from an elderly man with acute or convalescent COVID-19. This chain uses TRBV27 with TRBJ1-1; a weak D match, TRBD1 (5 bases). This CDR3 is CASSLSWGVNTEAFF. In DNA form, the CDR3 reads TGTGCCAGCAGTTTATCATGGGGGGTGAACACTGAAGCTTTCTTT.